The T cell receptor (beta chain) described here comes from a study of T-cell reconstitution after alpha-beta-depleted transplantation in children. Ten or more counts support this clonotype. V gave up 3 bases and J gave up 0 bases, with 12 bases separating them. The CDR3 is 16 residues long. As it was prepared, the TCRbeta library received unique molecular identifiers. From the PCR reads, TCRdb called clonotypes with MiXCR, one entry per CDR3 protein. This sample has 750,000 to 950,000 distinct CDR3 sequences; roughly 15% occur once, and the top ten carry approximately 4.5%. The material was PBMCs, mostly from graft donor cells, obtained 360 days after TCRalphabeta/CD19-depleted stem cell transplant. The rearrangement joins TRBV12-3 or TRBV12-4 to TRBJ1-3; tentatively, D is TRBD1 (6 bases). This clonotype was obtained from a male patient under 18 who had a stem cell transplant for acute lymphoblastic leukemia, so the T cells may come from the graft donor. The CDR3, as DNA: TGTGCCAGCAGTTTCGGGGGACACACCTCTGGAAACACCATATATTTT. Translated, it gives CASSFGGHTSGNTIYF.